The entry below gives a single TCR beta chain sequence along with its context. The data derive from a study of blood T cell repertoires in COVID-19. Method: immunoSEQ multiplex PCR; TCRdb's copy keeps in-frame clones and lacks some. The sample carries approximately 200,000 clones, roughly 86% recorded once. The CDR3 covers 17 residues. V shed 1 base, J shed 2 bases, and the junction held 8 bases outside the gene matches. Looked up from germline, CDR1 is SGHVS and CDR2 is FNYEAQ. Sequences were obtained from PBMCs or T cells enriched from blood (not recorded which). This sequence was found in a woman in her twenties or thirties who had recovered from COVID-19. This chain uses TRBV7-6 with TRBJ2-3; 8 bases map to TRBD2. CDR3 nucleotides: TGTGCCAGCAGCTTAGTCCCACTAGCGGTTGACACAGATACGCAGTATTTT. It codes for CASSLVPLAVDTDTQYF.